The entry that follows covers one T cell receptor beta chain sequence. There are many counts of this clonotype. No cognate antigen has been identified for it. Base qualities are missing; no much larger clone stands one base away. This specimen belongs to a study of tumor-infiltrating lymphocytes in primary liver carcinoma (dated by TCRdb to the late 2010s). In terms of the full investigation: The five patients, three men and two women aged 30 to 69 years, had hepatocellular carcinoma (four) or combined HCC and intrahepatic cholangiocarcinoma (one). Agilent mRNA microarray profiling was performed on the 25 tumor region samples to relate TCRbeta repertoire diversity to the local molecular phenotype. The five patients had tumors of stage T1-T3 N0M0, with maximum diameters ranging from about 4 to 11 cm. Across five regions of each liver tumor, along with adjacent normal tissue and blood, the study brought together TCRbeta repertoire sequencing, expression microarrays and whole-exome sequencing. Roughly 3.65 to 7.13 million productive TCRbeta reads were obtained per sample, and no significant difference in read depth was found between tissue types. Repertoires from technical replicates were highly reproducible, with mean shared-clone rates roughly 0.9 and correlation coefficients above 0.98. A total of some 35 specimens from 5 patients underwent TCRbeta repertoire sequencing, comprising some 25 tumor regions, 5 adjacent noncancerous liver tissues and 5 peripheral blood samples. The full study reports these points: Repertoire overlap was higher between tumor regions (mean about 36%) than tumor-adjacent (approximately 17%) or tumor-blood (roughly 14%) pairs, consistent with antigen-driven expansion. Only five patients were included in the study, and the authors note that the findings should be validated in a larger study. Because sequencing covered only the TCR beta chain and unpaired alpha chains were not captured, true repertoire diversity is likely underestimated. Comparison of CD4+ and CD8+ T cell repertoires was precluded by the use of bulk unsorted samples. Only about 7-25% of top clones were found in all five regions of a tumor, suggesting spatial heterogeneity of tumor-infiltrating T cells. The top 250 clones made up a significantly larger repertoire fraction in tumors than in blood (p = 0.039).

Without any cell sorting, total RNA and DNA were co-extracted from about 20-30 mg of bulk tissue using the AllPrep DNA/RNA mini kit. Between late 2015 and early 2016, roughly five patients in China with histopathologically diagnosed primary liver carcinoma had their tumors surgically resected. At the time of sampling, the patients had chronic HBV infection and had not received any treatment. Each tumor was sampled at five spatially separated regions: the tumor centre plus the superior, inferior, left-lateral and right-lateral poles. According to histology, viable tumor cells made up more than 75% of every tumor sample. Pieces of fresh tumor and adjacent tissue were cut in half, with one half kept in RNAlater at -80 degrees C and the other half sent for histology. V gives up 5 bases and J gives up 6 bases, and the segment between their germline ends measures 11 bases. The CDR3 goes from the cysteine to the phenylalanine over 12 residues. Only CDR3 DNA remains: 36 bases, in frame from the first base.

Using a constant-region primer and ProtoScript II reverse transcriptase, TCRbeta-specific cDNA was reverse-transcribed from around 500 ng total RNA. The TCRbeta libraries were prepared through three rounds of nested multiplex PCR following a slightly modified ARM-PCR procedure. Each of the first two PCR rounds ran for around 10 cycles using multiplex TRBV1-TRBV30 forward primers together with a Cbeta reverse primer. A final 25-cycle PCR with Deep VentR polymerase added sample barcodes and Illumina adapters. Amplicons of 200-500 bp were gel-purified with a QIAquick gel extraction kit before sequencing. An Illumina HiSeq 2500 was used to sequence the TCRbeta amplicons with 250-bp paired-end reads. In the original analysis: Quality trimming of reads was performed with Trimmomatic v0.33, and paired reads were merged with FLASH v1.2.11 so that full CDR3 sequences could be recovered. V, D and J germline segments were assigned to the rearranged TCRbeta sequences using MiGEC v1.2.1b. Clonotype statistics and Shannon-Wiener diversity indices were computed with VDJtools v1.0.0. To cut down on sampling bias, every analysis after diversity analysis relied on just the 250 most abundant clonotypes from each sample. TCRdb's own reprocessing of the public reads used fastp at Q25 and MiXCR and kept productive beta chains. Rows merge per CDR3 protein into single entries with the most common DNA and genes. The V and J calls shown here were made by TCRdb, not taken from the authors' results. The sample profile shows fewer than 200,000 distinct CDR3 sequences; around four fifths of them were found once. The ten largest account for around 18% of the sample.

The sample consisted of tumor tissue from primary liver carcinoma. This receptor was taken from a man aged 35 to 55 with primary liver carcinoma and hepatitis B virus infection. The chain is assembled from TRBV12-3 or TRBV12-4 and TRBJ2-7, with the D gene uncertain. The nucleotides are TGTGCCAGCAGTCTCCACACGGGCGAGCAGTACTTC. Its protein is CASSLHTGEQYF.